This record covers a single T cell receptor (beta chain). Antigen: not known. The data belong to a study of cytomegalovirus exposure and HLA in healthy donors. Study-level findings and limits: Most subjects had HLA-A and HLA-B alleles reportedly predicted accurately by TCR beta sequences. Later analysis associated a missense DCLRE1C variant with TCR beta V- and J-gene trimming.

A multiplex PCR was run with 60 Vbeta primers and 13 Jbeta primers. The assay was immunoSEQ multiplex PCR, and TCRdb's table has in-frame clones only and misses some. The sample consists of approximately 100,000 clones, roughly 82% of them appearing once. The CDR3 length is 13 residues. The V gene lost 2 bases and the J gene lost 4 bases, with 8 bases spanning the gap. Per the germline V gene, CDR1 is LGHNA and CDR2 is YNFKEQ. The sequence was collected from a woman between 18 and 29 years old in good health and CMV-seronegative. The V gene is TRBV4-2, the J gene TRBJ1-1; D not certain. Sequencing was carried out using PBMCs. This CDR3 reads CASSQRSGTEAFF. Written as DNA, the CDR3 is TGTGCCAGCAGCCAACGGAGCGGCACTGAAGCTTTCTTT.